This T cell receptor beta chain was profiled in a study of T cell changes during pregnancy in multiple sclerosis (dated 2019 in TCRdb). For the wider study: Changes in the T cell repertoire over the course of pregnancy were examined in this study in women with multiple sclerosis.

Details on this clone: It lacks a known antigen. No per-base quality is available; no much larger clone lies one base away.

Cut back by 4 bases and 2 bases, the V and J ends lie 14 bases apart. The germline V gene encodes CDR1 SGDLS and CDR2 YYNGEE. From the cysteine through the phenylalanine, the CDR3 covers 15 amino acids. CDR3 DNA only is kept here, 45 bases in frame from base 1. Library construction relied on the immunoSEQ multiplex PCR assay. Here the immuneACCESS table is served through TCRdb, limited to in-frame sequences with V and J called. Missing clones are a known gap in these copies; in checked studies unresolved V genes cover under half, and the rest lacks a known reason. The sample table holds approximately 70,000 clones, of which more than 80% were seen once. The ten largest account for around 0.9% of the sample.

The chain links TRBV9 with TRBJ2-3; a tentative D call is TRBD2 (6 bases match). Material: peripheral blood, obtained in the first trimester of pregnancy. The sequence was collected from a female donor in good health, enrolled as a control in a pregnancy study. The CDR3 corresponds to CASSSDGLPTDTQYF. The sequenced DNA is TGTGCCAGCAGCTCAGATGGACTACCCACAGATACGCAGTATTTT.